Listed here are 29 T cell receptor beta chains from one sample, sequenced in a study of read filtering for tumor transcriptome and immune sequencing. Molecular barcoded adaptors covering alpha/delta and beta/gamma chains were used on roughly 400 ng RNA. TCRdb re-called the reads with MiXCR, one entry per CDR3 protein. The table has more than 100,000 distinct CDR3 sequences, approximately 12% seen once; the top ten hold 9.5% to 12%. The sequencing sample was made of a population of CD138-negative cells sorted from bone marrow. These receptors all come from a donor aged 40 or over with multiple myeloma.

This clonotype showed up many times. The CDR3: CASSRDRRQPQHF. CDR3 DNA: TGTGCCAGCAGTCGGGACAGACGTCAGCCCCAGCATTTT. The genes are TRBV2 and TRBJ1-5; 7 positions match TRBD1. Trimming removed 5 bases from V and 6 bases from J; junction bases left unmatched: 4. The CDR3 covers 13 residues. Germline lookup yields CDR1 SNHLY and CDR2 FYNNEI.

The chain couples TRBV29-1 to TRBJ2-7; TRBD1 matches at 8 bases. Germline trimming cut 7 bases from V and 5 bases from J; bases unmatched to any gene: 10. This CDR3 is built from 13 residues. CDR1 SQVTM and CDR2 ANQGSEA come from the germline V gene. The CDR3, as DNA: TGCAGCGCCACCGGGACAGGTTTCAACGAGCAGTACTTC. Translated, it gives CSATGTGFNEQYF.

This clonotype was detected only a few times. This may stem from a read error, because a much larger clone lies one nucleotide away. The chain employs TRBV4-1 and TRBJ2-2, with 8 positions matching TRBD2. Germline V gene sequence: CDR1 MGHRA, CDR2 YSYEKL. V shed 3 bases and J 4 bases; nucleotides not matched to a gene: 7. The CDR3 extends over 16 amino acids. The CDR3 DNA reads TGCGCCAGCAGCCAGAATAGCGGGGCGAGCACCGGGGAGCTGTTTTTT. Translation: CASSQNSGASTGELFF.

This clonotype occurred many times. V usage is TRBV12-3 or TRBV12-4 and J usage is TRBJ2-6; no firm D call. With 6 bases removed from V and 0 bases from J, the gap between germline ends came to 6 bases. There are 14 residues in the CDR3. The CDR3 DNA reads TGTGCCAGCAGGGTCGACTCTGGGGCCAACGTCCTGACTTTC. This codes for CASRVDSGANVLTF.

This clonotype was seen at least ten times. The gene calls are TRBV6-1 and TRBJ1-4; no reliable D call. Trimming left V 0 bases short and J 3 bases short, with 14 bases between. The germline V gene has CDR1 MNHNS and CDR2 SASEGT. This CDR3 is 17 amino acids long. CDR3: CASSEALLEWANEKLFF. CDR3 sequence (DNA): TGTGCCAGCAGTGAAGCGCTTCTGGAGTGGGCTAATGAAAAACTGTTTTTT.

For this clonotype: A much larger clone differs by one base, so this may be a read error. The V gene is TRBV15, the J gene TRBJ1-1, with 7 positions matching TRBD1. Looked up from germline, CDR1 is LNHNV and CDR2 is YYDKDF (reference sequence). The CDR3 runs to 13 residues. This CDR3 reads CATSRTTGSEALF. The CDR3 DNA is TGTGCCACCAGCAGGACGACAGGGTCTGAAGCTCTCTTT.

Turning to this clonotype: This is likely a read error, given that the CDR3 carries no conserved phenylalanine or tryptophan at its end. This rearrangement joins TRBV9 to TRBJ1-1; D gene unclear. The germline V gene encodes CDR1 SGDLS and CDR2 YYNGEE. The CDR3 length is 13 residues. V lost 0 bases and J 2 bases, leaving 5 bases between the germline ends. CDR3 bases: TGTGCCAGCAGCGTAGAGGGAAACACTGAAGCTTTCCTT. This codes for CASSVEGNTEAFL.

This clonotype was observed at least ten times. This chain joins TRBV6-6 and TRBJ1-1, with 9 bases identical to TRBD1. The CDR3 extends over 14 amino acids. Germline V lookup: CDR1 MNHNY, CDR2 SVGAGI (reference sequence). Germline trimming cut 6 bases from V and 3 bases from J; bases unmatched to any gene: 5. The DNA of the CDR3 is TGTGCCAGCAGCGAACAGGGGGCGTACACTGAAGCTTTCTTT. The encoded protein is CASSEQGAYTEAFF.

This clonotype has a count of ten or more. The rearrangement uses TRBV12-3 or TRBV12-4 and TRBJ1-1; tentatively, D is TRBD1 (5 bases). Trimming took off 6 bases at V and 5 bases at J, with 22 bases between the two ends. The CDR3 runs to 16 residues. CDR3 loop: CASRAGTQLVGTEAFF. CDR3 DNA sequence: TGTGCCAGCAGAGCCGGGACCCAGCTGGTAGGGACTGAAGCTTTCTTT.

Points on this clonotype: A much larger clone sits a single nucleotide away, making a read error possible. No DNA is shown, since the ends of the CDR3 on it are uncertain; the CDR3 is the one TCRdb lists. The chain carries TRBV11-1 and TRBJ2-1; the table names TRBD1, a call not compared with the DNA. Germline V gene lookup returns CDR1 SGHAT and CDR2 FQDESV (reference sequence). Termini included, the CDR3 measures 15 amino acids. CDR3: CASSLVGGGSNEQLF.

This clonotype was seen repeatedly, ten times or more. The genes are TRBV20-1 and TRBJ2-1; 11 nucleotides line up with TRBD1. V lost 5 bases, J lost 9 bases, and 6 bases stayed unmatched. The CDR3 consists of 13 residues. Germline assignment: CDR1 DFQATT and CDR2 SNEGSKA (reference sequence). CDR3 protein: CSASGQGAREQFF. CDR3 coding DNA: TGCAGTGCTTCTGGACAGGGGGCCCGTGAGCAGTTCTTC.

With respect to this clonotype: A single base separates this from a much larger clone, so it may be a read error. The V gene is TRBV10-3, the J gene TRBJ2-5; maybe TRBD2 (7 bases). The germline CDR1 and CDR2 sequences are ENHRY and SYGVKD. The CDR3 has 15 residues. The CDR3, as DNA: TGTGCCACCAGTGAAGGGGGGGCGTACCAAGAGACCCAGTACTTC. This sequence encodes CATSEGGAYQETQYF.

This clonotype was seen only a few times. V usage is TRBV5-4 and J usage is TRBJ1-3; possible D gene TRBD1, 5 bases. The V gene's germline CDR1 is SGHNT and CDR2 YYREEE (reference sequence). CDR3 length: 14 residues. V was pared by 0 bases and J by 12 bases, with 16 bases between. The CDR3 region is CASSLDPGEQHIYF. CDR3 coding DNA: TGTGCCAGCAGCTTGGACCCGGGGGAGCAGCACATATATTTT.

This chain connects TRBV15 to TRBJ1-5; tentative D call: TRBD1 (6 bases). Trimming stripped 0 bases from V and 7 bases from J, with 13 bases between. This CDR3 comprises 15 residues. Germline values: CDR1 LNHNV, CDR2 YYDKDF (reference sequence). CDR3 bases: TGTGCCACCAGCAGAGATCTAGGGGGGCTACAGCCCCAGCATTTT. This gives the protein CATSRDLGGLQPQHF.

This clonotype was detected many times. The CDR3 reads CASRGLAGGDNEQFF. DNA of the CDR3: TGTGCCAGCAGGGGACTAGCGGGAGGTGACAATGAGCAGTTCTTC. The genes are TRBV2 and TRBJ2-1; 15 positions match TRBD2. V was clipped by 6 bases and J by 5 bases; unmatched bases: 2. The CDR3 contains 15 residues. Per the germline V gene, CDR1 is SNHLY and CDR2 is FYNNEI.

This clonotype was seen at least ten times. Germline and junction disagree at one end, which may indicate a read error. The chain employs TRBV7-7 and TRBJ2-5, with D tentatively TRBD1 or TRBD2 (5 bases each). CDR1 and CDR2 (germline): SSHAT, FNYEAQ (reference sequence). This CDR3 is 14 amino acids long. As DNA, the CDR3 is TGTGCTAGCAGCTTTTCTGGGGGCCAAGAGACCCAGTACTTC. It encodes CASSFSGGQETQYF. Together with reference TRBV7-7 and TRBJ2-5, the CDR3 gives the full variable domain: GAGVSQSPRYKVTKRGQDVTLRCDPISSHATLYWYQQALGQGPEFLTYFNYEAQPDKSGLPSDRFSAERPEGSISTLTIQRTEQRDSAMYRCASSFSGGQETQYFGPGTRLLVL.

In regard to this clonotype: Possible read error: a much larger clone is one base away. The V call is TRBV7-9, the J call TRBJ2-3, with D perhaps given as TRBD1 or TRBD2 (5 bases each). Germline V CDR1 and CDR2: SEHNR, FQNEAQ (reference sequence). This CDR3 has 15 amino acids. The CDR3 loop is CASSSEGRSTGTQYF. For the CDR3, the DNA is TGTGCCAGCAGCAGCGAGGGACGGAGCACAGGTACGCAGTATTTT. Combining the CDR3 with reference TRBV7-9 and TRBJ2-3 gives the whole variable domain DTGVSQNPRHKITKRGQNVTFRCDPISEHNRLYWYRQTLGQGPEFLTYFQNEAQLEKSRLLSDRFSAERPKGSFSTLEIQRTEQGDSAMYLCASSSEGRSTGTQYFGPGTRLTVL.

In this sample, this clonotype turned up many times. V usage is TRBV11-2 and J usage is TRBJ1-2; D remains unclear. CDR1 SGHAT and CDR2 FQNNGV come from the germline V gene. The CDR3 spans 12 residues. Trimming left V 0 bases short and J 8 bases short, with 7 bases between. The CDR3 sequence is CASSLDQYGYTF. For the CDR3, the DNA is TGTGCCAGCAGCTTAGATCAATACGGCTACACCTTC.

A note on this clonotype: The junction departs from germline at one end; a sequencing error may be responsible. The chain employs TRBV5-1 and TRBJ2-1; 8 bases are shared with TRBD2. This CDR3 comprises 15 residues. Germline assignment: CDR1 SGHRS and CDR2 YFSETQ. CDR3 nucleotides: TGCGCCAGCGGCTTCAGCGGGGGCTCCTACAATGAGCAGTTCTTC. Amino acids: CASGFSGGSYNEQFF. The full variable domain, in which reference TRBV5-1 and TRBJ2-1 provide the parts outside the CDR3, is KAGVTQTPRYLIKTRGQQVTLSCSPISGHRSVSWYQQTPGQGLQFLFEYFSETQRNKGNFPGRFSGRQFSNSRSEMNVSTLELGDSALYLCASGFSGGSYNEQFFGPGTRLTVL.

The sample holds many counts of this clonotype. The chain employs TRBV14 and TRBJ2-7; D remains ambiguous. V lost 3 bases, J lost 5 bases, and 8 bases lay in between. Germline CDR1 and CDR2: SGHDN and FVKESK. This CDR3 comprises 12 residues. CDR3 nucleotides: TGTGCCAGCAGCCACCCTCTCCACGAGCAGTACTTC. It yields the protein CASSHPLHEQYF.

A few counts support this clonotype. The rearrangement joins TRBV19 to TRBJ2-1; possible D gene TRBD2, 6 bases. The CDR3 spans 14 residues. The germline gives CDR1 LNHDA, CDR2 SQIVND (reference sequence). Trimming took off 6 bases at V and 0 bases at J, with 9 bases between the two ends. The CDR3 nucleotides are TGTGCCAGTAGGGCGGGGAGCTCCTACAATGAGCAGTTCTTC. Translating gives CASRAGSSYNEQFF.

Concerning this clonotype itself: One end of the junction is discordant with germline, which a read error may explain. This chain connects TRBV7-9 to TRBJ1-2; 10 bases are a match to TRBD1. The CDR3 sequence is 14 residues long. Germline CDR1 and CDR2: SEHNR and FQNEAQ (reference sequence). CDR3 protein: CASTRTGGNYGSTF. Here the CDR3 DNA reads TGTGCCAGCACTCGGACAGGGGGGAACTATGGCTCCACCTTC. The variable domain in full, completed from reference TRBV7-9 and TRBJ1-2, reads DTGVSQNPRHKITKRGQNVTFRCDPISEHNRLYWYRQTLGQGPEFLTYFQNEAQLEKSRLLSDRFSAERPKGSFSTLEIQRTEQGDSAMYLCASTRTGGNYGSTFGSGTRLTVV.

On this clonotype itself: Only one base separates this from a far larger clonotype, so it likely reflects a read error. The gene calls are TRBV7-8 and TRBJ2-2; possibly TRBD1 or TRBD2 for D (5 bases each). The CDR3 length is 15 residues. Germline V gene data show CDR1 as SGHVS and CDR2 as FQNEAQ. Written as DNA, the CDR3 is TGTGCCGGCAGCCCCTCTGGGGGAGAGACCGGGGAGCTGTTTTTT. Its translation: CAGSPSGGETGELFF.

The table lists this clonotype with many counts. The CDR3: CASSYRAGSTDTQYF. As DNA, the CDR3 is TGTGCCAGCAGTTACCGGGCGGGGAGCACAGATACGCAGTATTTT. This chain connects TRBV6-5 to TRBJ2-3; a possible D gene is TRBD2 (6 bases). The CDR3 has 15 residues. Trimming removed 2 bases at V and 0 bases at J, with 9 bases between. CDR1 is MNHEY, CDR2 SVGAGI, per germline.

This clonotype was counted ten times or more. J is TRBJ1-1 and V is TRBV20-1; D is possibly TRBD1 (5 bases). Germline loops: CDR1 DFQATT, CDR2 SNEGSKA (reference sequence). The CDR3 runs 14 residues. V was trimmed by 6 bases and J by 3 bases, leaving 17 bases between them. CDR3 DNA sequence: TGCAGTGCCCCCCAGGGTGGGGGGTACACTGAAGCTTTCTTT. Protein: CSAPQGGGYTEAFF.

In its sample, this clonotype was seen many times. The genes are TRBV7-2 and TRBJ2-2, with TRBD1 identical over 11 bases. Trimming at V came to 5 bases and at J to 5 bases, leaving 7 bases not matched to a gene. CDR1 and CDR2 (germline): SGHTA, FQGNSA. This CDR3 is 16 amino acids long. The CDR3 region is CASSLGQGAFTGELFF. The CDR3 DNA reads TGTGCCAGCAGCCTCGGACAGGGGGCTTTTACCGGGGAGCTGTTTTTT.

This clonotype was recorded many times. The chain joins TRBV5-6 to TRBJ1-4; tentative D call: TRBD1 (5 bases). V was cut by 4 bases and J by 6 bases, with 13 bases left in between. CDR3 length: 14 amino acids. The germline gives CDR1 SGHDT, CDR2 YYEEEE. CDR3 coding DNA: TGTGCCAGCAGCCTGAAAGGGGCGGATGAAAAACTGTTTTTT. Its protein product is CASSLKGADEKLFF.

This clonotype came up once. This chain joins TRBV12-3 or TRBV12-4 and TRBJ2-7; no definite D call. Trimming cost V 5 bases and J 3 bases, with 8 bases left between them. CDR3 size: 12 residues. The CDR3: CASSIPNYEQYF. The CDR3 nucleotides are TGTGCCAGCAGTATACCAAACTACGAGCAGTACTTC.

This clonotype was recorded at least ten times. The chain combines TRBV2 with TRBJ2-1; 13 bases are shared with TRBD2. Looked up from germline, CDR1 is SNHLY and CDR2 is FYNNEI. This CDR3 is built from 16 residues. The trim removed 7 bases at V and 8 bases at J, leaving 11 bases unmatched. CDR3: CASIPGLAGVVYEQFF. Here the CDR3 DNA reads TGTGCCAGCATTCCCGGACTAGCGGGAGTGGTTTATGAGCAGTTCTTC.